These 14 T cell receptor delta chains were sequenced from one sample in a study of γδ T cells in repeated Plasmodium falciparum infection. Bulk repertoires came from Vgamma9/Vdelta2+ or Vdelta2-negative gammadelta T cells flow-sorted from PBMC. TCRdb reran clone calling via CATT on the multiplex PCR reads. The top ten clones hold about 10% of a sample with about 89,000 delta-chain clones, about 1.5% of them seen once. The sequenced sample consisted of gamma-delta T cells from blood. The receptors originated from a pool of human donors (malaria-infected and uninfected, not separated).

In regard to this clone: A far bigger clonotype differs at one base, so this is likely a read error. The V gene is TRDV1, the J gene TRDJ1; weak D call: TRDD2 (6 bases). The J gene, left out of TCRdb, was set here by checking the DNA against germline. V lost 3 bases and J 1 base, leaving 33 bases between the germline ends. Germline assignment: CDR1 TSWWSYY and CDR2 QGS. The CDR3 has 22 residues. The CDR3 here is CALGELIPSYIAGFFSTDKLIF. The CDR3 DNA is TGTGCTCTTGGGGAGCTAATCCCCTCCTACATTGCAGGGTTTTTCTCCACCGATAAACTCATCTTT.

This clone appeared a few times. It differs at one base from a far larger clone, so likely a read error. Other DNA sequences in this sample translate to the same CDR3. V usage is TRDV2 and J usage is TRDJ1; 12 bases fit TRDD3. The CDR3 consists of 18 residues. The V gene's germline CDR1 is GEAIGNYY and CDR2 EKD. The V and J ends lost 1 base and 5 bases, in that order; junction bases with no gene match: 13. This CDR3 reads CACDTPLLLGDTTDKLIF. The CDR3 region has the DNA TGTGCCTGTGACACTCCTCTTTTACTGGGGGATACTACTGATAAACTCATCTTT.

The chain combines TRAV29/DV5 with TRDJ1; 8 nucleotides agree with TRDD3. TCRdb offers no J gene call, so here the DNA was matched to germline to obtain one. The germline V gene encodes CDR1 NSMFDY and CDR2 ISSIKDK. Trimming took 5 bases from V and 4 from J; bases not matched to a gene: 22. CDR3 length: 18 residues. The CDR3 nucleotides are TGTGCAGCGAGGGTACGTGCTAGCCTGGGGGAACTCTACGATAAACTCATCTTT. It codes for CAARVRASLGELYDKLIF.

This clone was detected many times. The chain couples TRDV1 to TRDJ2; the match to TRDD3 covers 9 bases. TCRdb lists no J gene, so it was determined here by aligning the DNA to germline. The CDR3 covers 23 residues. J was trimmed by 8 bases and V by 1 base; bases with no gene match: 29. The germline gives CDR1 TSWWSYY, CDR2 QGS. Here the CDR3 reads CALGEPWGGLPPLLGDPRAQLFF. CDR3 DNA sequence: TGTGCTCTTGGGGAACCCTGGGGGGGCCTTCCTCCTCTACTGGGGGACCCGCGGGCACAACTCTTCTTT.

The sample holds many counts of this clone. TCRdb's protein for this DNA is that of a much larger clone and differs from the translation at residue 9, likely a read error; the protein shown is the DNA translation. The chain has TRDV1 and TRDJ1, with 9 nucleotides matching TRDD3. No J gene was available from TCRdb, and it was assigned here by a germline match of the DNA. Trimming took 3 bases from V and 6 from J; bases not matched to a gene: 17. The CDR3 consists of 18 residues. CDR1 TSWWSYY and CDR2 QGS come from the germline V gene. DNA for the CDR3: TGTGCTCTTGGGGACAGGGACGGATGGGGGATAATCGGGTATAAACTCATCTTT. Translating it yields CALGDRDGWGIIGYKLIF.

This clone came up many times. It is likely a read error: a sequence one base away is far more abundant. Within the sample, other DNA sequences also encode this same CDR3. This chain uses TRDV2 with TRDJ1; the D is unclear. Germline values: CDR1 GEAIGNYY, CDR2 EKD. The CDR3 sequence is 17 residues long. The CDR3 nucleotides read TGTGCCTGTGACGCGTTAACTACTCTGCGCCCGGCCGATAAGCTCATCTTT. Protein product: CACDALTTLRPADKLIF.

This clone was picked up many times. The TCRdb protein comes from a much larger clone and disagrees with this DNA's translation at residue 3, likely due to a read error; the protein given here is derived from the DNA. This sequence joins TRDV2 and TRDJ1; TRDD3 matches 12 bases. The germline gives CDR1 GEAIGNYY, CDR2 EKD. The CDR3 is made up of 19 amino acids. CDR3 nucleotides: TGTGCCCGTGACACCCTCCTACTGGGGGATACCCGCTACACCGATAAACTCATCTTT. Protein sequence: CARDTLLLGDTRYTDKLIF.

This clone appeared many times. CDR3 region: CALGGPPSYVWGIRPLDSWDTRQMFF. The CDR3, as DNA: TGTGCTCTTGGGGGACCGCCTTCCTACGTTTGGGGGATACGCCCGCTTGACTCCTGGGACACCCGACAGATGTTTTTC. This sequence joins TRDV1 and TRDJ3, with 11 bases fitting TRDD3. The J gene, absent from TCRdb, was called here by matching the DNA to germline. The CDR3 has 26 residues. Germline V CDR1 and CDR2: TSWWSYY, QGS. V was clipped by 4 bases and J by 0 bases; unmatched bases: 26.

This clone was recorded many times. The amino acid sequence in TCRdb belongs to a much larger clone and departs from this DNA's translation at residue 10, likely a sequencing read error; the sequence shown is translated from the DNA. The chain is built from TRDV2 and TRDJ2, with a possible D match to TRDD3 (6 bases). The J gene was not available in TCRdb and was assigned here by matching the DNA to germline segments. Germline V lookup: CDR1 GEAIGNYY, CDR2 EKD. This CDR3 is built from 15 residues. With 1 base removed from V and 6 bases from J, the gap between germline ends came to 14 bases. The CDR3 nucleotides are TGTGCCTGTGACACTGGGGGTCACCCGGCAGCACAACTCTTCTTT. Amino acid sequence: CACDTGGHPAAQLFF.

This clone occurred a few times. A far larger clone is one nucleotide away, so this likely arose from a read error. At the DNA level, this CDR3 is encoded by other sequences in the same sample as well. This chain joins TRDV2 and TRDJ3; D not resolved. The J gene, missing from TCRdb, was assigned here through DNA to germline matching. Germline-derived CDR1 and CDR2 are GEAIGNYY and EKD. CDR3 size: 16 residues. The CDR3 nucleotides read TGTGCCTGCGACACCGAACTCTCCTGGGACACCCGACAGATGTTTTTC. Its protein product is CACDTELSWDTRQMFF.

Points on this clone: This is likely an artifact of a read error, given a far larger clone one base away. The same CDR3 is also encoded by other DNA sequences in this sample. The chain links TRDV3 to TRDJ1; tentative D call: TRDD2 (5 bases). TCRdb lists no J gene, so it was determined here by aligning the DNA to germline. CDR1 is TVYSNPD, CDR2 GDNSRS, per germline (reference sequence). V lost 0 bases and J lost 0, with 14 bases in between. This CDR3 is built from 15 residues. DNA for the CDR3: TGTGCCTTTAGGAACGTCCCTACGTACACCGATAAACTCATCTTT. This codes for CAFRNVPTYTDKLIF.

This clone was counted ten times or more. A read error likely explains why the TCRdb protein, taken from a much larger clone, differs from this DNA's translation at residue 14; the protein shown is translated from the DNA. The chain joins TRDV2 to TRDJ1; TRDD3 matches at 9 bases. Trimming removed 2 bases from V and 1 base from J; junction bases left unmatched: 19. CDR1 is GEAIGNYY and CDR2 is EKD in the germline V gene. This CDR3 has 20 amino acids. CDR3 coding DNA: TGTGCCTGTGACAGACTGCTGGGGGATTCGCTAGACCGACGCACCGATAAACTCATCTTT. As protein: CACDRLLGDSLDRRTDKLIF.

This clone came up many times. TCRdb pairs this DNA with a much larger clone's protein that differs at residue 13, likely a read error; the protein shown was translated from the DNA. The rearrangement links TRDV2 to TRDJ3; 13 bases align to TRDD3. In the absence of a J gene in TCRdb, the DNA was matched to germline to assign it here. The CDR3 is 21 amino acids. The junction had 12 bases not matched to a gene; V was cut back by 3 bases and J by 2 bases. The germline V gene encodes CDR1 GEAIGNYY and CDR2 EKD. CDR3 protein: CACDEVLGDTPRPWDTRQMFF. CDR3 bases: TGTGCCTGTGACGAGGTACTGGGGGATACGCCCCGTCCCTGGGACACCCGACAGATGTTTTTC.

This clone was recorded a few times. A far more abundant clone sits one base away, making this likely a read error. Other DNA sequences in the same sample also yield this CDR3. CDR3 DNA: TGTGCTCTTGGGGAACTCCTGTGGGGGATAAGGGCTGATAAACTCATCTTT. This encodes CALGELLWGIRADKLIF. The gene calls are TRDV1 and TRDJ1, with TRDD3 matching 9 bases. The J gene was not available in TCRdb and was assigned here by matching the DNA to germline segments. The length of the CDR3 is 17 residues. Germline V lookup: CDR1 TSWWSYY, CDR2 QGS. Germline trimming cut 0 bases from V and 5 bases from J; bases unmatched to any gene: 10.